This T cell receptor beta chain is from a study of blood T cell repertoires in COVID-19. Study at large: From T cells, B-cell-depleted T cells, or PBMCs came the material, which was cDNA or gDNA.

With 0 bases removed from V and 4 bases from J, the gap between germline ends came to 13 bases. Germline loops: CDR1 SGHVS, CDR2 FNYEAQ. This CDR3 has 16 residues. How the authors handled the data: Estimation of nucleated cell counts was performed using reference gene primer amplification. Here immunoSEQ multiplex PCR was the method, and the copy in TCRdb shows in-frame clones only, minus some. The V and J calls and clone size were taken over from that table, and D and trimming were inferred from the DNA. Of 95,000 to 100,000 clones in the sample, approximately 80% were seen once. The source of this sequence is a human donor in a cohort sampled during active COVID-19. The sample comprised peripheral blood. The chain carries TRBV7-6 and TRBJ2-1; the D gene is possibly TRBD1 (5 bases). This CDR3 reads CASSLAGAPTYNEQFF. In DNA, the CDR3 is TGTGCCAGCAGCTTAGCAGGGGCACCAACGTACAATGAGCAGTTCTTC.